What follows are 20 T cell receptor beta chains derived from one specimen sequenced in a study of CD8+ T cells in alopecia areata. Extraction and reverse transcription of RNA yielded cDNA as the sequencing template. The table came from immunoSEQ multiplex PCR; TCRdb's copy has only in-frame clones and leaves some out. Among 100,000 to 150,000 clones listed, roughly 58% were seen once. Specimen: CD4+ T cells sorted from blood, collected at week 0. The receptors stem from a human donor with alopecia areata.

V is TRBV7-6 and J is TRBJ2-1; possible D gene TRBD1, 6 bases. In germline, CDR1 is SGHVS, CDR2 FNYEAQ. The ends were cut back, 4 bases at V and 0 bases at J, with 10 bases in the middle. The length of the CDR3 is 15 residues. Here the CDR3 reads CASSSDSLSYNEQFF. As DNA, the CDR3 is TGTGCCAGCAGCTCGGACAGCCTCTCCTACAATGAGCAGTTCTTC.

The CDR3 DNA follows: TGTGCCAGCAGCTCGCCGAGGACTGGTTCGAGGCAGTATTTT. It codes for CASSSPRTGSRQYF. The rearrangement uses TRBV7-6 and TRBJ2-3; maybe TRBD2 (5 bases). The CDR3 is 14 residues long. V lost 4 bases and J lost 11, with 19 bases in between. Germline CDR1 SGHVS, CDR2 FNYEAQ.

This clone qualifies as medium-sized (0.01 to 0.1%). The V and J genes are TRBV2 and TRBJ1-5; TRBD1 aligns across 8 bases. Looked up from germline, CDR1 is SNHLY and CDR2 is FYNNEI. CDR3 length: 13 amino acids. With V trimmed by 5 bases and J by 7 bases, 4 bases remained unmatched. CDR3 nucleotides: TGTGCCAGCAGTCCCCAGGGGGCCCAGCCCCAGCATTTT. Encoded protein: CASSPQGAQPQHF.

This chain links TRBV2 with TRBJ2-5; D call uncertain. Germline CDR1 SNHLY, CDR2 FYNNEI. The germline V and J ends were trimmed by 5 bases and 4 bases, with 11 bases remaining between them. The CDR3 extends over 13 amino acids. The CDR3 coding sequence is TGTGCCAGCAGTTCGTCCAAACTAGAGACCCAGTACTTC. It specifies CASSSSKLETQYF.

Here the CDR3 reads CSVYSPLGRNTEAFF. The CDR3 DNA follows: TGCAGCGTTTACTCTCCGTTGGGACGCAACACTGAAGCTTTCTTT. V is TRBV29-1 and J is TRBJ1-1; D perhaps matches TRBD1 (5 bases). The CDR3 extends over 15 amino acids. Looked up from germline, CDR1 is SQVTM and CDR2 is ANQGSEA. V lost 5 bases, J lost 2 bases, and 18 bases lay in between.

CDR3 coding DNA: TGCGCCAGCAGCCAGTCACTTCACGAACGCGGGGAGGGCACTGAAGCTTTCTTT. Its translation is CASSQSLHERGEGTEAFF. The chain has TRBV4-1 and TRBJ1-1, with D hard to call. Germline V gene sequence: CDR1 MGHRA, CDR2 YSYEKL. This CDR3 has 18 amino acids. V lost 3 bases, J lost 4 bases, and 24 bases lay in between.

This chain links TRBV29-1 with TRBJ2-7; D is uncertain. V was shortened by 4 bases and J by 2 bases, with 9 bases between the two germline ends. There are 12 residues in the CDR3. CDR1 is SQVTM, CDR2 ANQGSEA, per germline. The CDR3 here is CSVVTSAYEQYF. DNA of the CDR3: TGCAGCGTTGTGACATCCGCCTACGAGCAGTACTTC.

The gene calls are TRBV5-4 and TRBJ1-6; 8 bases are a match to TRBD1. CDR3 size: 16 residues. V lost 0 bases and J lost 7; bases outside the gene matches: 6. The germline V gene encodes CDR1 SGHNT and CDR2 YYREEE (reference sequence). CDR3 nucleotides: TGTGCCAGCAGCTTGGGGCCAGGGGGCCCCAATTCACCCCTCCACTTT. This translates into CASSLGPGGPNSPLHF.

This chain uses TRBV5-1 with TRBJ2-3; D not resolved. The CDR3 sequence is 14 residues long. Trimming left V 0 bases short and J 4 bases short, with 9 bases between. Looked up from germline, CDR1 is SGHRS and CDR2 is YFSETQ. CDR3: CASSLDPEADTQYF. The CDR3 DNA is TGCGCCAGCAGCTTGGACCCAGAGGCAGATACGCAGTATTTT.

Remarks on this clone: The sample has other DNA sequences that encode this CDR3 too. The CDR3 DNA is TGCGCCAGCAGCTTGGAAGAGACCCAGTACTTC. This codes for CASSLEETQYF. The chain recombines TRBV5-1 with TRBJ2-5; no definite D call. Germline V lookup: CDR1 SGHRS, CDR2 YFSETQ. Trimming removed 0 bases from V and 3 bases from J, with 0 bases in between. CDR3 length: 11 amino acids. The whole variable domain, filled in from reference TRBV5-1 and TRBJ2-5, reads KAGVTQTPRYLIKTRGQQVTLSCSPISGHRSVSWYQQTPGQGLQFLFEYFSETQRNKGNFPGRFSGRQFSNSRSEMNVSTLELGDSALYLCASSLEETQYFGPGTRLLVL.

This clone has a handful of counts. V usage is TRBV5-1 and J usage is TRBJ1-2, with 12 bases aligning to TRBD1. This CDR3 contains 14 residues. Germline trimming cut 4 bases from V and 3 bases from J; bases unmatched to any gene: 1. Germline V gene data show CDR1 as SGHRS and CDR2 as YFSETQ. In DNA form, the CDR3 reads TGCGCCAGCAGCGGGACAGGGGGCGACTATGGCTACACCTTC. Its translation: CASSGTGGDYGYTF.

V gene TRBV19 combines with J gene TRBJ2-2; TRBD1 agrees at 8 bases. This CDR3 region has 20 residues. Germline lookup yields CDR1 LNHDA and CDR2 SQIVND (reference sequence). V lost 5 bases, J lost 0 bases, and 17 bases stayed unmatched. In DNA form, the CDR3 reads TGTGCCAGTAGTCCCCCTGGGGACAGGCTGACCTTCGCGAACACCGGGGAGCTGTTTTTT. Amino acids: CASSPPGDRLTFANTGELFF.

This clone was counted only a few times. The chain is built from TRBV7-2 and TRBJ1-4; no definite D call. Trimming removed 5 bases at V and 10 bases at J, with 14 bases between. This CDR3 is built from 13 residues. Germline V gene data show CDR1 as SGHTA and CDR2 as FQGNSA. Here the CDR3 DNA reads TGTGCCAGCAGCACCGACGGGCAAGGAAAACTGTTTTTT. Its protein is CASSTDGQGKLFF. Full variable domain (outside the CDR3, taken from reference TRBV7-2 and TRBJ1-4): GAGVSQSPSNKVTEKGKDVELRCDPISGHTALYWYRQSLGQGLEFLIYFQGNSAPDKSGLPSDRFSAERTGGSVSTLTIQRTQQEDSAVYLCASSTDGQGKLFFGSGTQLSVL.

CDR3 nucleotides: TGTGCCAGCAGTCTGCTGACCTACGAGCAGTACTTC. It specifies CASSLLTYEQYF. The chain links TRBV2 to TRBJ2-7; D is unclear. Trimming cost V 5 bases and J 2 bases, with 7 bases left between them. The CDR3 has 12 amino acids. Per germline, CDR1 SNHLY and CDR2 FYNNEI.

The rearrangement joins TRBV5-1 to TRBJ2-7, with 9 bases identical to TRBD2. Germline V lookup: CDR1 SGHRS, CDR2 YFSETQ. V lost 4 bases and J lost 0; bases outside the gene matches: 8. The CDR3 contains 16 residues. CDR3 sequence (DNA): TGCGCCAGCAGCCGTCGAGCGGGGGGCCTCTCCTACGAGCAGTACTTC. It encodes CASSRRAGGLSYEQYF.

The V call is TRBV5-1, the J call TRBJ2-5, with 11 bases identical to TRBD2. CDR1 and CDR2 (germline): SGHRS, YFSETQ. This CDR3 has 19 amino acids. Trimming removed 0 bases from V and 5 bases from J; junction bases left unmatched: 15. In DNA, the CDR3 is TGCGCCAGCAGCTTGGACGCTAGCGGGGGGCTGCTAAGGCGGGAGACCCAGTACTTC. Residues: CASSLDASGGLLRRETQYF.

The V call is TRBV7-9, the J call TRBJ2-1; either TRBD1 or TRBD2 may fit D (5 bases each). The germline V gene has CDR1 SEHNR and CDR2 FQNEAQ (reference sequence). The V gene lost 5 bases and the J gene lost 2 bases, with 13 bases spanning the gap. The CDR3 totals 15 residues. CDR3 coding DNA: TGTGCCAGCAGCCCTGCTGGGGGTCCCTACAATGAGCAGTTCTTC. This gives the protein CASSPAGGPYNEQFF.

J is TRBJ2-1 and V is TRBV19; D possibly corresponds to TRBD2 (6 bases). This CDR3 region has 15 residues. The V gene lost 8 bases and the J gene lost 3 bases, with 17 bases spanning the gap. Germline values: CDR1 LNHDA, CDR2 SQIVND (reference sequence). CDR3: CASVGRGIHYNEQFF. The CDR3 region has the DNA TGTGCCAGTGTAGGTCGGGGGATTCACTACAATGAGCAGTTCTTC.

V is TRBV7-2 and J is TRBJ1-2, with 9 bases that match TRBD1. The CDR3 extends over 14 amino acids. J gave up 5 bases and V 2 bases, and 3 bases lay outside the gene matches. Germline V gives CDR1 SGHTA, CDR2 FQGNSA. CDR3 sequence: CASSLLGQGYGYTF. In nucleotides, the CDR3 is TGTGCCAGCAGCTTACTGGGACAGGGATATGGCTACACCTTC.

This clone was found a few times. CDR3 sequence (DNA): TGTGCCAGCAGCGCCTACCGGGTTTCACCCCTCCACTTT. It encodes CASSAYRVSPLHF. This chain links TRBV2 with TRBJ1-6; D uncertain. This CDR3 has 13 amino acids. CDR1 and CDR2 (germline): SNHLY, FYNNEI. With 6 bases removed from V and 9 bases from J, the gap between germline ends came to 12 bases.